The 12 T cell receptor beta chains reported below all come from one sample, sequenced in a study of T-cell memory formation after mild COVID-19. MiXCR, run by TCRdb on the 5' RACE reads, gives a single entry per CDR3 protein. The sample consists of about 240,000 distinct CDR3 sequences, approximately 9% of them appearing once. Specimen: PBMCs or a T cell subset sorted from them (not recorded which). The receptors stem from a man aged 18 to 30 who had mild COVID-19 (a few samples of this study predate the infection). Cell type and time point are not known.

This clonotype was found a few times. The J gene is TRBJ2-7, the V gene TRBV10-3; D possibly matches TRBD1 or TRBD2 (5 bases each). CDR3 size: 17 residues. Germline V CDR1 and CDR2: ENHRY, SYGVKD. V lost 4 bases to trimming and J lost 3 bases, with 22 bases between them. CDR3 coding DNA: TGTGCCATCAGTGGGGGCCGGAATAGCGTGGAAGGCTACGAGCAGTACTTC. Its translation is CAISGGRNSVEGYEQYF.

This clonotype was detected many times. The chain is built from TRBV12-3 or TRBV12-4 and TRBJ2-5; TRBD1 matches at 9 bases. V lost 6 bases to trimming and J lost 4 bases; unmatched junction nucleotides: 3. This CDR3 is built from 13 residues. As DNA, the CDR3 is TGTGCCAGCAGCTTGGACAGGGGAGAGACCCAGTACTTC. Its translation: CASSLDRGETQYF.

This clonotype has just a few counts. The chain is built from TRBV7-9 and TRBJ2-3, with 9 bases that match TRBD2. The junction had 10 bases not matched to a gene; V was cut back by 6 bases and J by 3 bases. The CDR3 extends over 16 amino acids. The germline CDR1 and CDR2 sequences are SEHNR and FQNEAQ (reference sequence). CDR3 loop: CASRPRGGRFTDTQYF. DNA of the CDR3: TGTGCCAGCAGGCCGCGGGGGGGCCGGTTTACAGATACGCAGTATTTT.

This chain connects TRBV7-2 to TRBJ2-1; D may be TRBD2 (5 bases). V shed 7 bases and J shed 6 bases, with 13 bases lying between them. The CDR3 is made up of 13 amino acids. Germline CDR1 SGHTA, CDR2 FQGNSA. In DNA form, the CDR3 reads TGTGCCAGCACCATACTAGGTCGCAATGAGCAGTTCTTC. Translation gives CASTILGRNEQFF. The full variable domain, rest sourced from reference TRBV7-2 and TRBJ2-1, is GAGVSQSPSNKVTEKGKDVELRCDPISGHTALYWYRQSLGQGLEFLIYFQGNSAPDKSGLPSDRFSAERTGGSVSTLTIQRTQQEDSAVYLCASTILGRNEQFFGPGTRLTVL.

This clonotype was observed a few times. This chain joins TRBV27 and TRBJ1-2; D is undetermined. V lost 3 bases, J lost 0 bases, and 11 bases lay in between. There are 15 residues in the CDR3. Germline CDR1 reads MNHEY; CDR2 reads SMNVEV (reference sequence). The CDR3 DNA reads TGTGCCAGCAGTTTCTCGGCCAGAGCTAACTATGGCTACACCTTC. Its translation: CASSFSARANYGYTF.

The chain has TRBV6-5 and TRBJ1-4, with 7 bases matching TRBD1. With V trimmed by 1 base and J by 11 bases, 19 bases remained unmatched. CDR1 and CDR2 (germline): MNHEY, SVGAGI. The CDR3 is 18 residues long. CDR3 sequence: CASSYFGTDAAEGGKLFF. Written as DNA, the CDR3 is TGTGCCAGCAGTTACTTCGGGACAGATGCCGCGGAAGGAGGGAAACTGTTTTTT.

This clonotype was seen ten or more times. In nucleotides, the CDR3 is TGTGCCAGCAGTCCCGTTAACACCGGGGAGCTGTTTTTT. This encodes CASSPVNTGELFF. The chain carries TRBV27 and TRBJ2-2, with unresolved D. V gave up 5 bases and J gave up 2 bases, with 6 bases separating them. The CDR3 runs to 13 residues. Germline lookup yields CDR1 MNHEY and CDR2 SMNVEV (reference sequence).

This clonotype was counted only a few times. This rearrangement joins TRBV7-2 to TRBJ1-5; the D gene is possibly TRBD1 (5 bases). Trimming cost V 0 bases and J 7 bases, with 7 bases left between them. CDR3 length equals 13 residues. Germline CDR1 SGHTA, CDR2 FQGNSA. As DNA, the CDR3 is TGTGCCAGCAGCTTAGCGGGGGAACAGCCCCAGCATTTT. This codes for CASSLAGEQPQHF.

This clonotype was seen a handful of times. V gene TRBV7-2 combines with J gene TRBJ2-1, with unresolved D. V lost 4 bases and J 6 bases, leaving 7 bases between the germline ends. CDR1 is SGHTA and CDR2 is FQGNSA in the germline V gene. The CDR3 sequence is 12 residues long. The CDR3 nucleotides are TGTGCCAGCAGCTCCTACGGCAATGAGCAGTTCTTC. Its translation is CASSSYGNEQFF.

The rearrangement links TRBV21-1 to TRBJ1-6; the table's TRBD1 call for D was not verified on the DNA. TRBV21-1 is classified as a pseudogene. CDR3 length: 14 amino acids. The CDR3 loop is CASKYRGIKSPLHF. The CDR3 nucleotides read TGTGCCAGCAAATACAGGGGAATTAAGTCACCCCTCCACTTT.

This clonotype showed up many times. The gene calls are TRBV12-3 or TRBV12-4 and TRBJ2-7, with a tentative D call TRBD1 (5 bases). The CDR3 contains 13 residues. V lost 5 bases and J lost 3, with 11 bases in between. CDR3 amino acids: CASSLGPIYEQYF. In nucleotides, the CDR3 is TGTGCCAGCAGTCTGGGGCCCATCTACGAGCAGTACTTC.

This rearrangement joins TRBV15 to TRBJ2-1; TRBD2 matches 7 bases. The CDR3 has 17 residues. Germline loops: CDR1 LNHNV, CDR2 YYDKDF (reference sequence). After removal of 0 bases from V and 3 bases from J, the junction contained 8 bases not matched to a gene. CDR3 in DNA: TGTGCCACCAGCAGAGATCGGGGCGGGGGTGGCTACAATGAGCAGTTCTTC. It yields the protein CATSRDRGGGGYNEQFF. Looking up the rest from reference TRBV15 and TRBJ2-1 gives the full variable domain: DAMVIQNPRYQVTQFGKPVTLSCSQTLNHNVMYWYQQKSSQAPKLLFHYYDKDFNNEADTPDNFQSRRPNTSFCFLDIRSPGLGDTAMYLCATSRDRGGGGYNEQFFGPGTRLTVL.